This T cell receptor beta chain was documented in a study of Graves' ophthalmopathy and Graves' hyperthyroidism. Other autoimmune disease, uncontrolled infection, pregnancy and lactation led to exclusion. Orbital computed tomography, together with clinical symptoms, serum thyroxine, TRAb and thyroid ultrasound, was used for diagnosis. CDR3 regions of TCR beta were amplified from RNA transcripts. HTBI primers served in a first-round RT-PCR, which a second-round multiplex PCR followed. MiXCR was run by TCRdb on the multiplex PCR reads, yielding one entry per CDR3 protein. This table holds about 400,000 distinct CDR3 sequences, about 17% found once. Findings and caveats of the study: Blood was where most expanded thyroid clonotypes above 0.001 frequency also turned up. The model's prediction of ophthalmopathy progression had approximately 71% sensitivity and around 78% specificity.

At least ten counts were recorded for this clonotype. The antigen is not known. V gave up 6 bases and J gave up 1 base, with 9 bases separating them. The CDR3 length is 13 residues. CDR1 and CDR2 from the germline V gene are LGHNT and FRNRAP. The chain is built from TRBV12-5 and TRBJ1-1, with TRBD1 as a possible D gene (6 bases). The receptor comes from a young woman with Graves' ophthalmopathy. The sequencing sample was made of peripheral blood. The CDR3 DNA is TGTGCTAGTGGACAGGGACAGAACACTGAAGCTTTCTTT. This gives the protein CASGQGQNTEAFF.